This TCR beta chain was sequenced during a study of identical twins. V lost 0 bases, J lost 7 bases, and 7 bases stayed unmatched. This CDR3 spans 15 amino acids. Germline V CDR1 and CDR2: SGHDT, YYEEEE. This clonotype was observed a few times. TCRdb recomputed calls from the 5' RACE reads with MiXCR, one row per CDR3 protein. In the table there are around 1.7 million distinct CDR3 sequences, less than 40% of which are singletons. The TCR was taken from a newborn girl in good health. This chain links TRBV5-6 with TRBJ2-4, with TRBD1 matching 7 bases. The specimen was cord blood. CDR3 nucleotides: TGTGCCAGCAGCTTGGTCTTCGGGACAGTGAACATTCAGTACTTC. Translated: CASSLVFGTVNIQYF.